Below, one TCR beta chain is given with its context. The source of the sample is a study of blood T cell repertoires in COVID-19. The wider study: Collection of acute and convalescent COVID-19 samples took place in the United States, Italy and Spain. PBMCs, B-cell-depleted T cells, or T cells provided the cDNA or gDNA that made up the material.

Original data processing: Using reference gene primer amplification, nucleated cell counts were estimated. The method was immunoSEQ multiplex PCR; TCRdb's version includes in-frame clones alone and lacks a portion of them. V and J calls and clone size are given by that table; D and trimming were obtained from the DNA. The repertoire consists of 60,000 to 70,000 clones, with 85% occurring once and the leading ten covering less than 3%. Looked up from germline, CDR1 is WSHSY and CDR2 is SAAADI. The CDR3 extends over 12 amino acids. V was trimmed by 6 bases and J by 12 bases, leaving 17 bases between them.

The genes are TRBV10-2 and TRBJ1-1; D is possibly TRBD1 (5 bases). The receptor's source is a man older than 75 with acute or convalescent COVID-19. Sample: peripheral blood. CDR3 residues: CASSAGGVTPFF. CDR3 DNA: TGCGCCAGCAGCGCAGGAGGGGTGACTCCTTTCTTT.